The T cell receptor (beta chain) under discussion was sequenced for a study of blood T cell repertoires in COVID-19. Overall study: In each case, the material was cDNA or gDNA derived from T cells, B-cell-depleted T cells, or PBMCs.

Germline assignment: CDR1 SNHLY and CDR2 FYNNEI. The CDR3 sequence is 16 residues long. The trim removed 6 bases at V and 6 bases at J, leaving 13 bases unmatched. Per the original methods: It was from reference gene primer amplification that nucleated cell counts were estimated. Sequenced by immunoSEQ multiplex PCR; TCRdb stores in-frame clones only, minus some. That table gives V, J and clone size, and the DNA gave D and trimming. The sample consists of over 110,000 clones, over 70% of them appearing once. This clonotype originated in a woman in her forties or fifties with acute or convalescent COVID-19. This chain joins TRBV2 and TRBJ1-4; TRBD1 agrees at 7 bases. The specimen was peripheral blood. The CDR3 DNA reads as TGTGCCAGCAGGCGCGCGCTGACAGGGACTGATGAAAAACTGTTTTTT. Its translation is CASRRALTGTDEKLFF.